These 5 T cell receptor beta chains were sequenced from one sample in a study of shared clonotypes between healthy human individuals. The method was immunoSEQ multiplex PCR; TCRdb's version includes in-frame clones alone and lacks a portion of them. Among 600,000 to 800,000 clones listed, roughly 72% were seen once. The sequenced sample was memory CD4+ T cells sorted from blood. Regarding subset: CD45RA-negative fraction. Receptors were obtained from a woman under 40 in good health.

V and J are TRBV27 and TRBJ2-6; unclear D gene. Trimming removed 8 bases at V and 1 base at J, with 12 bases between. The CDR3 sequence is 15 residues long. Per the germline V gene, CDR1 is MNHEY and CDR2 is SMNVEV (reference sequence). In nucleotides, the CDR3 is TGTGCCAGCTCCTGGAAAGGGTCTGGGGCCAACGTCCTGACTTTC. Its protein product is CASSWKGSGANVLTF.

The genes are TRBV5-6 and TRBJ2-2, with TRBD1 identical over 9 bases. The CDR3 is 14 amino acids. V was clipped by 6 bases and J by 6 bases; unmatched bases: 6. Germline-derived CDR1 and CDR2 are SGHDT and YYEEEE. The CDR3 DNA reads TGTGCCAGCAAGCGGGGACAGGGAGCCGGGGAGCTGTTTTTT. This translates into CASKRGQGAGELFF.

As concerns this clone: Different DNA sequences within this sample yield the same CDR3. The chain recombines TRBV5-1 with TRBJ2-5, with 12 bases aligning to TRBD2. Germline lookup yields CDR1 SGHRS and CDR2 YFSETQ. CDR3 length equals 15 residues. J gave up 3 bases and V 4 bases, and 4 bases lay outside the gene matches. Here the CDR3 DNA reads TGCGCCAGCAGCCCCGGACTAGCGGGAAAAGAGACCCAGTACTTC. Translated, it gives CASSPGLAGKETQYF.

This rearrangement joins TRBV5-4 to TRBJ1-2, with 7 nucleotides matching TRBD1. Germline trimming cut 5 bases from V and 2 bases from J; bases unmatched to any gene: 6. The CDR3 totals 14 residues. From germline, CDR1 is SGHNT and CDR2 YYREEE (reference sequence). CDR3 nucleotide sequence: TGTGCCAGCAGTTCTCCGGGACAGAACTATGGCTACACCTTC. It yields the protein CASSSPGQNYGYTF.

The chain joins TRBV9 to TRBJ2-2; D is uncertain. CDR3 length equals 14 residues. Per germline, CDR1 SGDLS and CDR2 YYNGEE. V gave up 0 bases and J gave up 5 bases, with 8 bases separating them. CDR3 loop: CASSVEVYTGELFF. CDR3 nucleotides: TGTGCCAGCAGCGTAGAGGTATATACCGGGGAGCTGTTTTTT. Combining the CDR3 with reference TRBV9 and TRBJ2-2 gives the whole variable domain DSGVTQTPKHLITATGQRVTLRCSPRSGDLSVYWYQQSLDQGLQFLIQYYNGEERAKGNILERFSAQQFPDLHSELNLSSLELGDSALYFCASSVEVYTGELFFGEGSRLTVL.